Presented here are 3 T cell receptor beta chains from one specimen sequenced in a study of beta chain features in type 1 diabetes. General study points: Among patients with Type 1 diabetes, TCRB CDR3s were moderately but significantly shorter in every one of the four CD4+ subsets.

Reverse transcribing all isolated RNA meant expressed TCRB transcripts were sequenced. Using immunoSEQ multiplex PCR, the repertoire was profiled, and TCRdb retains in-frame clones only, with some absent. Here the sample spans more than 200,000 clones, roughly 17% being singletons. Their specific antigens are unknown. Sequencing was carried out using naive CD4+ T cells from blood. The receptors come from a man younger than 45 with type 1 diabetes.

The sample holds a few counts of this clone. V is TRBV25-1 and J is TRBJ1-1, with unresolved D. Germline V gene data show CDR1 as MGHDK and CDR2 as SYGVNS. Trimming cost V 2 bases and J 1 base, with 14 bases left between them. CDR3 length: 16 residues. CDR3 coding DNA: TGTGCCAGCAGTGAACTCGGAGAAAGTTCGAACACTGAAGCTTTCTTT. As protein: CASSELGESSNTEAFF.

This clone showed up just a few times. CDR3 residues: CAWSDRVNTEAFF. The CDR3 DNA reads as TGTGCCTGGAGTGACAGGGTGAACACTGAAGCTTTCTTT. This sequence joins TRBV30 and TRBJ1-1; D possibly corresponds to TRBD1 (6 bases). CDR3 size: 13 residues. V was pared by 1 base and J by 0 bases, with 6 bases between. The germline V gene has CDR1 GTSNPN and CDR2 SVGIG (reference sequence).

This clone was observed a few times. Here the CDR3 reads CASSGTSAANSYNEQFF. The CDR3 nucleotides are TGCGCCAGCAGCGGGACTAGCGCAGCCAACTCCTACAATGAGCAGTTCTTC. The rearrangement joins TRBV4-3 to TRBJ2-1; 10 nucleotides line up with TRBD2. The CDR3 covers 17 residues. Germline V gives CDR1 LGHNA, CDR2 YSLEER. J gave up 0 bases and V 5 bases, and 7 bases lay outside the gene matches.